This T cell receptor beta chain was identified during a study of blood T cell repertoires in COVID-19. Study as a whole: Donors in the United States, Italy and Spain gave samples during acute or convalescent COVID-19.

In the source study's methods: Amplification from reference gene primers served as the basis for estimated nucleated cell counts. Generated by immunoSEQ multiplex PCR, the TCRdb table keeps only in-frame clones and is missing some. For V, J and clone size, that table is used; D and trimming come from the DNA. Of 200,000 or so clones listed, 70% to 85% are singletons. Germline values: CDR1 ENHRY, CDR2 SYGVKD. The ends lost 6 bases at V and 2 bases at J; junction bases unmatched: 6. The CDR3 extends over 14 amino acids. The TCR sequence derives from a human donor with acute or convalescent COVID-19. The donor label of this sample is uncertain. The sequencing sample was made of peripheral blood. The chain employs TRBV10-3 and TRBJ2-7, with TRBD1 identical over 8 bases. CDR3 sequence reads: CAISRDRQTYEQYF. In nucleotides, the CDR3 is TGTGCCATCAGCCGGGACAGGCAAACCTACGAGCAGTACTTC.